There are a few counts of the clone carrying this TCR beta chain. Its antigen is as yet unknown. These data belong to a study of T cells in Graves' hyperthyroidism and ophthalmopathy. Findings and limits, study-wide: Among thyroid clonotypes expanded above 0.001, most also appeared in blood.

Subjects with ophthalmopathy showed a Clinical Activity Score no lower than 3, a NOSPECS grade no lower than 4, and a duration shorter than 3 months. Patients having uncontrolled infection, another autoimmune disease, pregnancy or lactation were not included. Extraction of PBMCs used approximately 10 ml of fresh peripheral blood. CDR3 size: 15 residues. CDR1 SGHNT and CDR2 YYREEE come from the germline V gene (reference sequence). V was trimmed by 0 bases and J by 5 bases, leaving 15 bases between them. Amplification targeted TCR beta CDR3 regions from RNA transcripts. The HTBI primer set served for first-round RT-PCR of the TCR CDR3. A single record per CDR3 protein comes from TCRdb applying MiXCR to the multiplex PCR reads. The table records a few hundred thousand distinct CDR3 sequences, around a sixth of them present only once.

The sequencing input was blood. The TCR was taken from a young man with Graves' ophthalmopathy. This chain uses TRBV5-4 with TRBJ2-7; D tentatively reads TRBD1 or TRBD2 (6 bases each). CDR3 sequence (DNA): TGTGCCAGCAGCTTGGAGGCCAGGGGAGGAAACGAGCAGTACTTC. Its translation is CASSLEARGGNEQYF. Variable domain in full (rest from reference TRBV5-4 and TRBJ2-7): ETGVTQSPTHLIKTRGQQVTLRCSSQSGHNTVSWYQQALGQGPQFIFQYYREEENGRGNFPPRFSGLQFPNYSSELNVNALELDDSALYLCASSLEARGGNEQYFGPGTRLTVT.